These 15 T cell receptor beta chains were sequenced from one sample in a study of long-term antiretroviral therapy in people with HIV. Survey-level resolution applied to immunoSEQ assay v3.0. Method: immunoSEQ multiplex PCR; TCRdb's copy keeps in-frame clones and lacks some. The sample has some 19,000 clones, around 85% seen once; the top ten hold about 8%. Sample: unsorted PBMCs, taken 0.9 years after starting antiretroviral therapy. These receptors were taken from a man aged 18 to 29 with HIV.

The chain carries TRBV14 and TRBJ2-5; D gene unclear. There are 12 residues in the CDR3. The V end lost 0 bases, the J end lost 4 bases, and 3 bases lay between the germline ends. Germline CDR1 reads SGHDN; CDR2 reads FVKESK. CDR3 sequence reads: CASSQDPETQYF. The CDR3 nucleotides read TGTGCCAGCAGCCAAGATCCAGAGACCCAGTACTTC.

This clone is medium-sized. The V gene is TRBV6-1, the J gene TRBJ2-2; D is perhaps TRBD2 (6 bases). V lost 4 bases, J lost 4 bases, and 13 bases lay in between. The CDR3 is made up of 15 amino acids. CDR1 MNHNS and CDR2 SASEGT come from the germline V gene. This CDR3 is CASSVSAGSTGELFF. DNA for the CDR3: TGTGCCAGCAGTGTAAGCGCCGGGAGCACCGGGGAGCTGTTTTTT.

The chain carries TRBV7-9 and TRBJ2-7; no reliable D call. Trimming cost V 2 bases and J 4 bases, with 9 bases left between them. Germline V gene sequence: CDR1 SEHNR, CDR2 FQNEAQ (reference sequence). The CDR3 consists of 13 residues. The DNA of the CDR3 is TGTGCCAGCAGCTTAAAATCCGAGTACGAGCAGTACGTC. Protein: CASSLKSEYEQYV.

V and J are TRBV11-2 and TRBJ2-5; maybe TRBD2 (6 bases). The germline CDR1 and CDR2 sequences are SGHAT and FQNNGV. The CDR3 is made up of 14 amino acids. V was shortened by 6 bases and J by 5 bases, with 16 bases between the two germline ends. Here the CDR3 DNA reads TGTGCCAGCAGTTCTAGCGCCGGAGCCGAGACCCAGTACTTC. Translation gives CASSSSAGAETQYF.

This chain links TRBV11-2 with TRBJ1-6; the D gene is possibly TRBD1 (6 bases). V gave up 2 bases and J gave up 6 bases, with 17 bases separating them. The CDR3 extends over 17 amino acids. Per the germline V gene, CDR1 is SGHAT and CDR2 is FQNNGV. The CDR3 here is CASSLIYRVSGNSPLHF. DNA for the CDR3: TGTGCCAGCAGCTTAATATACAGGGTATCGGGTAATTCACCCCTCCACTTT.

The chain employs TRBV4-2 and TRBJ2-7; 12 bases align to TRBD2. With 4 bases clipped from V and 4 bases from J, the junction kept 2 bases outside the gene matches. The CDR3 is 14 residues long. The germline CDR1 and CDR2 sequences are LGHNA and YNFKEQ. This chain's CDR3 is CASSPGLAGYEQYF. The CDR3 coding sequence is TGTGCCAGCAGCCCCGGACTAGCGGGGTACGAGCAGTACTTC.

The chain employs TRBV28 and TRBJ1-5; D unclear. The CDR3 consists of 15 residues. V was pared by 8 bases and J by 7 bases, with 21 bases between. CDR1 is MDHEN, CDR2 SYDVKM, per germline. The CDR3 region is CASSVPPSSRQPQHF. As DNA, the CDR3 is TGTGCCAGCTCCGTACCTCCAAGCAGTAGACAGCCCCAGCATTTT.

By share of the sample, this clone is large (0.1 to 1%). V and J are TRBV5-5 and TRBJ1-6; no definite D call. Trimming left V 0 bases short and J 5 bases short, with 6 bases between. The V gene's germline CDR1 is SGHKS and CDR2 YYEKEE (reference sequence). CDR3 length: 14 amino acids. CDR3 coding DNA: TGTGCCAGCAGCTTGGCGCGGCATAATTCACCCCTCCACTTT. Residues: CASSLARHNSPLHF.

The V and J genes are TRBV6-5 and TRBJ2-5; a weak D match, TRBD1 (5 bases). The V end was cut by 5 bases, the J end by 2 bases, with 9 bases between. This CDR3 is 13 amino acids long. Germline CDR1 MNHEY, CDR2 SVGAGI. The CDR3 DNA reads TGTGCCAGCAGTCAGGGTAGGCAAGAGACCCAGTACTTC. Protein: CASSQGRQETQYF.

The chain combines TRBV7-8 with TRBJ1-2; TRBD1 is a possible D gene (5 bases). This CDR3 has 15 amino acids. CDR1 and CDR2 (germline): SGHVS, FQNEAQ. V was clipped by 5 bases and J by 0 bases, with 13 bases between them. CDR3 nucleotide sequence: TGTGCCAGCAGCCCTTTGACAGAAGCTAACTATGGCTACACCTTC. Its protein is CASSPLTEANYGYTF. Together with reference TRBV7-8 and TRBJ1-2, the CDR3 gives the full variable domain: GAGVSQSPRYKVAKRGQDVALRCDPISGHVSLFWYQQALGQGPEFLTYFQNEAQLDKSGLPSDRFFAERPEGSVSTLKIQRTQQEDSAVYLCASSPLTEANYGYTFGSGTRLTVV.

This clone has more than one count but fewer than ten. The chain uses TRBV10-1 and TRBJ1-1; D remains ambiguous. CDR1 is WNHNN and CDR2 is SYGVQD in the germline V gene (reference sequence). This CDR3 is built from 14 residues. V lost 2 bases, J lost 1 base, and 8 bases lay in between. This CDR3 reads CASSEGWPNTEAFF. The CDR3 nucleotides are TGCGCCAGCAGTGAGGGGTGGCCGAACACTGAAGCTTTCTTT.

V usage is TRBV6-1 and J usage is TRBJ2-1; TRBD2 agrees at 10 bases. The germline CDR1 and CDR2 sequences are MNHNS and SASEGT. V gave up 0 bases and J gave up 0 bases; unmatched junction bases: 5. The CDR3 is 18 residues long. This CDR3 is CASSEARTSGRSYNEQFF. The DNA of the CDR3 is TGTGCCAGCAGTGAAGCCCGGACTAGCGGCCGCTCCTACAATGAGCAGTTCTTC.

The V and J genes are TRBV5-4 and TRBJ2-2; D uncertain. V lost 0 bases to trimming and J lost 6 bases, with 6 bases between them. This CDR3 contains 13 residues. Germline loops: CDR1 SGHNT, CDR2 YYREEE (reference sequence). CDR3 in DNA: TGTGCCAGCAGCTTGGGTGGGCCCGGGGAGCTGTTTTTT. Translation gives CASSLGGPGELFF. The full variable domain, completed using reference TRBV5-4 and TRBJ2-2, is ETGVTQSPTHLIKTRGQQVTLRCSSQSGHNTVSWYQQALGQGPQFIFQYYREEENGRGNFPPRFSGLQFPNYSSELNVNALELDDSALYLCASSLGGPGELFFGEGSRLTVL.

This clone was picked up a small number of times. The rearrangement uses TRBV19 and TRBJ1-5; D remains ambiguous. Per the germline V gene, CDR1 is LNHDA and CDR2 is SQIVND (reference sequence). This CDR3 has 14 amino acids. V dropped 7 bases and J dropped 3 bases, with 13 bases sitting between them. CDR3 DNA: TGTGCCAGTAAGGTAGGAGGGAACAATCAGCCCCAGCATTTT. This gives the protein CASKVGGNNQPQHF.

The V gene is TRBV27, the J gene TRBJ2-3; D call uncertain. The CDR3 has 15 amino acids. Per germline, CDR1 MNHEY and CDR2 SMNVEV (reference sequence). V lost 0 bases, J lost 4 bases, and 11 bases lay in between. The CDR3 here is CASSLSGRVADTQYF. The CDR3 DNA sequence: TGTGCCAGCAGTTTATCGGGTAGGGTGGCAGATACGCAGTATTTT.